The entry below gives a single T cell receptor (beta chain) sequence along with its context. The antigen is unknown. A much larger clone lies one base from this, so it may be a read error. Per germline, CDR1 MNHEY and CDR2 SVGAGI. The CDR3 extends over 20 amino acids. The J segment lost 2 bases and the V segment lost 5 bases, leaving 22 bases of the junction unmatched. This entry comes from a study of early T cells in non-severe SARS-CoV-2 infection. Study-level information: The authors sequenced bulk RNA from unsorted whole blood, leaving chains unpaired.

Individually, cDNA molecules had unique molecular identifiers attached to them. MiXCR was run by TCRdb on the 5' RACE reads, yielding one entry per CDR3 protein. The sample lists 75,000 to 100,000 distinct CDR3 sequences; approximately 15% were seen once. Study-wide points: VDJdb matching, biased toward anti-spike CD8 responses, missed private and CD4 specificities.

Sequencing was performed on whole blood. This receptor was obtained from an adult who was a healthcare worker with PCR-confirmed SARS-CoV-2 infection or an uninfected control (not recorded which). The rearrangement uses TRBV6-5 and TRBJ2-5, with 8 bases that match TRBD2. CDR3 coding DNA: TGTGCCAGCAGTACGTCCCCACCGGGACTAGTGGCCCAAAATCAAGAGACCCAGTACTTC. It specifies CASSTSPPGLVAQNQETQYF.